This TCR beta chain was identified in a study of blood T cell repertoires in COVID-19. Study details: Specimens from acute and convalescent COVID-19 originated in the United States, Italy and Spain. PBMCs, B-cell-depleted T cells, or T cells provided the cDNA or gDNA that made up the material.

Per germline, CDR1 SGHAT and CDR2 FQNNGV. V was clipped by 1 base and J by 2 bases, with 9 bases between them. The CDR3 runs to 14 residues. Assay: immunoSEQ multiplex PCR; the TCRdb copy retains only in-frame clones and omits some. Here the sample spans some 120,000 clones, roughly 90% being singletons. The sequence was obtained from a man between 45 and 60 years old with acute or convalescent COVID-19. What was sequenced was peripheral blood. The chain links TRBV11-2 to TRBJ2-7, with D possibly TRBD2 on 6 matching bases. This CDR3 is CASSLAGTPYEQYF. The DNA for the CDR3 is TGTGCCAGCAGCTTAGCCGGGACTCCCTACGAGCAGTACTTC.